These T cell receptor beta chains were read from a single sample in a study of blood T cells in healthy people across ages. TCRdb reprocessed the 5' RACE reads with MiXCR, giving one entry per CDR3 protein. Altogether some 690,000 distinct CDR3 sequences are present, 22% being singletons, with the ten largest covering 22%. Sequencing was performed on blood. These receptors originate from an older man in good health. Both conserved end residues are part of each CDR3. Each record gives: clone size, V gene, J gene, D gene, CDR3 length, CDR3 DNA, CDR3 protein. The D gene is left open where the match is weak. Not every row has a clone size; where given, it reads once, few, many or a size class.

clone_size: NA; v_call: TRBV5-1; j_call: TRBJ1-2; d_call: TRBD1; cdr3_length: 13; cdr3_nt: TGCGCCAGCAGCCAGGACAGGTTCTATGGCTACACCTTC; cdr3_aa: CASSQDRFYGYTF
clone_size: many; v_call: TRBV5-1; j_call: TRBJ2-3; d_call: NA; cdr3_length: 14; cdr3_nt: TGCGCCAGCAGCTTCGCAGGGGGGACAGATACGCAGTATTTT; cdr3_aa: CASSFAGGTDTQYF
clone_size: few; v_call: TRBV6-1; j_call: TRBJ2-7; d_call: TRBD1; cdr3_length: 14; cdr3_nt: TGTGCCGGCAGCGGACAGGGGAGAACCTACGAGCAGTACTTC; cdr3_aa: CAGSGQGRTYEQYF
clone_size: NA; v_call: TRBV12-3/TRBV12-4; j_call: TRBJ2-3; d_call: NA; cdr3_length: 15; cdr3_nt: TGTGCCAGCAGTTCCAGGGGTTCTAGCACAGATACGCAGTATTTT; cdr3_aa: CASSSRGSSTDTQYF
clone_size: few; v_call: TRBV12-3/TRBV12-4; j_call: TRBJ1-2; d_call: NA; cdr3_length: 17; cdr3_nt: TGTGCCAGCAGTTTCGGCCCATCGGGGGGGACTAACTATGGCTACACCTTC; cdr3_aa: CASSFGPSGGTNYGYTF
clone_size: NA; v_call: TRBV12-3/TRBV12-4; j_call: TRBJ1-4; d_call: NA; cdr3_length: 14; cdr3_nt: TGTGCCAGCAGTCCCGGGAGAGTTAATGAAAAACTGTTTTTT; cdr3_aa: CASSPGRVNEKLFF
clone_size: few; v_call: TRBV12-3/TRBV12-4; j_call: TRBJ1-6; d_call: NA; cdr3_length: 15; cdr3_nt: TGTGCCAGCAGTTTAGGGGCAGCAGATAATTCACCCCTCCACTTT; cdr3_aa: CASSLGAADNSPLHF
clone_size: NA; v_call: TRBV10-2; j_call: TRBJ2-7; d_call: TRBD1; cdr3_length: 14; cdr3_nt: TGCGCCAGCAGCACGACAGGGGCCTCCTACGAGCAGTACTTC; cdr3_aa: CASSTTGASYEQYF
clone_size: NA; v_call: TRBV29-1; j_call: TRBJ2-7; d_call: NA; cdr3_length: 15; cdr3_nt: TGCAGCGTTGAAGAGTCGGGGGCGGCAATCTACGAGCAGTACTTC; cdr3_aa: CSVEESGAAIYEQYF
clone_size: NA; v_call: TRBV20-1; j_call: TRBJ1-1; d_call: NA; cdr3_length: 12; cdr3_nt: TGCAGTGCTAGGGCCGGACAGATTGAAGCTTTCTTT; cdr3_aa: CSARAGQIEAFF
clone_size: few; v_call: TRBV20-1; j_call: TRBJ1-2; d_call: NA; cdr3_length: 16; cdr3_nt: TGCAGTGCTAGAGATATAAACACAGGGAGTATCTATGGCTACACCTTC; cdr3_aa: CSARDINTGSIYGYTF
clone_size: NA; v_call: TRBV11-1; j_call: TRBJ2-3; d_call: NA; cdr3_length: 14; cdr3_nt: TGTGCCAGCAGGCTACTATCTTCCTCAGATACGCAGTATTTT; cdr3_aa: CASRLLSSSDTQYF
clone_size: few; v_call: TRBV2; j_call: TRBJ1-5; d_call: NA; cdr3_length: 17; cdr3_nt: TGTGCCAGCAGTGAAGCGCTTCTGGCAGGGAGCAATCAGCCCCAGCATTTT; cdr3_aa: CASSEALLAGSNQPQHF